This TCR beta chain comes out of a study of T cells in Graves' hyperthyroidism and ophthalmopathy. Study background: At initial diagnosis, before any treatment had begun, peripheral blood was obtained.

RNA transcripts were the template for amplifying TCR beta CDR3 regions. The primer set for the first-round RT-PCR of the TCR CDR3 was HTBI. TCRdb re-called the multiplex PCR reads through MiXCR, storing one row per CDR3 protein. Here the sample spans 600,000 or so distinct CDR3 sequences, 11% to 15% being singletons. Study-level findings and limits: Separation of ophthalmopathy from stable hyperthyroidism was achieved by a 13 V-J model.

The germline V gene encodes CDR1 MNHNS and CDR2 SASEGT. This CDR3 is built from 15 residues. The V and J ends lost 7 bases and 8 bases respectively, with 21 bases between them. From under 12 ml of fresh peripheral blood, PBMCs were isolated. This clonotype was observed a handful of times. Its target is not known. Sequencing was done on a sample of blood. This receptor was obtained from a woman under 30 with Graves' ophthalmopathy. V usage is TRBV6-1 and J usage is TRBJ2-1; perhaps D is TRBD1 or TRBD2 (6 bases each). The DNA for the CDR3 is TGTGCCAGCATCAACCTCGGGGGCTCCACCGATGAGCAGTTCTTC. Translating it yields CASINLGGSTDEQFF.